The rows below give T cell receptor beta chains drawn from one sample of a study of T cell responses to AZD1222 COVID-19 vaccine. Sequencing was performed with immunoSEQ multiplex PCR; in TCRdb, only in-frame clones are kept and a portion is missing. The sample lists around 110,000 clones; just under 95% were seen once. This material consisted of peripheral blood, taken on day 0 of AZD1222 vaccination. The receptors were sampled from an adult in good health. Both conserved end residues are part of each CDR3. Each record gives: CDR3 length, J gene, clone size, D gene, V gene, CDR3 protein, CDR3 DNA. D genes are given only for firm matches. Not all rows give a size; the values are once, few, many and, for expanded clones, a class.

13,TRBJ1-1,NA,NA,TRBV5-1,CATSQGQNTEAFF,TGCGCCACCTCACAGGGTCAAAACACTGAAGCTTTCTTT
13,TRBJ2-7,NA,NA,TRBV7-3,CASSLGLGNEQYF,TGTGCCAGCAGCTTAGGACTCGGAAACGAGCAGTACTTC
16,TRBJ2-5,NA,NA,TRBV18,CASSPRQGRNQETQYF,TGTGCCAGCTCACCACGGCAGGGGAGGAACCAAGAGACCCAGTACTTC
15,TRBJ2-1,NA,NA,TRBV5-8,CASSLGRNYYNEQFF,TGTGCCAGCAGCTTGGGCAGGAACTATTACAATGAGCAGTTCTTC
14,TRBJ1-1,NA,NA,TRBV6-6,CASSPAELNTEAFF,TGTGCCAGCAGTCCGGCGGAATTGAACACTGAAGCTTTCTTT
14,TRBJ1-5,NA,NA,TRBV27,CASSSYLKNQPQHF,TGTGCCAGCAGTTCATATCTAAAAAATCAGCCCCAGCATTTT
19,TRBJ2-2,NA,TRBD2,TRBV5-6,CASSAVVLAGLTLTGELFF,TGTGCCAGCAGCGCAGTCGTTTTAGCGGGACTAACCCTCACCGGGGAGCTGTTTTTT
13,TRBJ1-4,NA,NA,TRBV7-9,CASSPPISGKLFF,TGTGCCAGCAGCCCTCCCATCTCAGGGAAACTGTTTTTT
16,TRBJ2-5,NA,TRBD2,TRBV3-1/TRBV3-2,CASSQRRGLAQETQYF,TGTGCCAGCAGCCAAAGAAGGGGACTAGCTCAAGAGACCCAGTACTTC
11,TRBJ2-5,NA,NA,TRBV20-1,CSASSRETQYF,TGCAGTGCCTCTTCGAGAGAGACCCAGTACTTC
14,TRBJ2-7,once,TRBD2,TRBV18,CASSSTSGVYEQYF,TGTGCCAGCTCATCGACTAGCGGGGTTTACGAGCAGTACTTC